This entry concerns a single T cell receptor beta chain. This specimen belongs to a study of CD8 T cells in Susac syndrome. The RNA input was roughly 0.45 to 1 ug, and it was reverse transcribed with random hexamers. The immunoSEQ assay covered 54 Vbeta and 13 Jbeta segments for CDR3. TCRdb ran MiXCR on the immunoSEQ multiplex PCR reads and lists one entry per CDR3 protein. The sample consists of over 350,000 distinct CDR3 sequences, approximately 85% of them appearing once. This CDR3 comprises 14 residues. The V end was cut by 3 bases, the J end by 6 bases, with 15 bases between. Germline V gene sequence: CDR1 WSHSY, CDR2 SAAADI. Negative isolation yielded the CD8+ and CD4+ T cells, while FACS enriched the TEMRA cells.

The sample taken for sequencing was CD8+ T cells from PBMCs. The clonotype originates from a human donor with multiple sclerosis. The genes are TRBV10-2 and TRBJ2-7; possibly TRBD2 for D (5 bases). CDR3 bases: TGCGCCAGCAGTGAATGGGCTAGCTTCGGCGAGCAGTACTTC. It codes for CASSEWASFGEQYF.